This paragraph reports one TCR beta chain. What it recognizes is unknown. The PCR used 60 Vbeta and 13 Jbeta primers. Using immunoSEQ multiplex PCR, the repertoire was profiled, and TCRdb retains in-frame clones only, with some absent. The data show a few hundred thousand clones, roughly 79% seen once. Looked up from germline, CDR1 is LNHDA and CDR2 is SQIVND (reference sequence). Trimming pared 9 bases from V and 4 bases from J, leaving 10 bases between. This CDR3 contains 12 residues. This sample is part of a study of cytomegalovirus exposure and HLA in healthy donors. General study findings and limits: Sequence variants that were highly shared formed a cluster that was likely a sequencing artifact. Later analysis revealed greater clonal expansion in HLA-associated TCR beta chains than in equally common others.

This receptor was identified in a young man in good health and CMV-seronegative. Input material: PBMCs. This chain links TRBV19 with TRBJ1-5; D gene unclear. As DNA, the CDR3 is TGTGCCAGCACAACAAAGAATCAGCCCCAGCATTTT. It is translated as CASTTKNQPQHF.